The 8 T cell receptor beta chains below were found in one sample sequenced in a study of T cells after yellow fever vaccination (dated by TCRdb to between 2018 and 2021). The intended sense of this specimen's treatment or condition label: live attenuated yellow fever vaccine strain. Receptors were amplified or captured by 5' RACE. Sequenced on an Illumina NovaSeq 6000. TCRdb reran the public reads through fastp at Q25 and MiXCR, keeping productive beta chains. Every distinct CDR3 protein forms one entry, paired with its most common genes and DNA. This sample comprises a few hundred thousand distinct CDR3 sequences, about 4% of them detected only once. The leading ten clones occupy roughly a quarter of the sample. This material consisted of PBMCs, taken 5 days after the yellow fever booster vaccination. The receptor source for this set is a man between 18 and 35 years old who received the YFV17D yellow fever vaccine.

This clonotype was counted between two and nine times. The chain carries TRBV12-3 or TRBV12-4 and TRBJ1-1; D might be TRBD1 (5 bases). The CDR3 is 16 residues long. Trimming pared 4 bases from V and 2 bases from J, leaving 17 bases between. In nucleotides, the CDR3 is TGTGCCAGCAGTTACCGCAGGGCGAACACCAACACTGAAGCTTTCTTT. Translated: CASSYRRANTNTEAFF.

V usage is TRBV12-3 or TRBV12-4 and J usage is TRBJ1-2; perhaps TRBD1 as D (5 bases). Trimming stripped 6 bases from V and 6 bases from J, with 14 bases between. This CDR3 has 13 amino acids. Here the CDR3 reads CASREGLVDGYTF. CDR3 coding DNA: TGTGCCAGCAGAGAGGGACTAGTGGATGGCTACACCTTC.

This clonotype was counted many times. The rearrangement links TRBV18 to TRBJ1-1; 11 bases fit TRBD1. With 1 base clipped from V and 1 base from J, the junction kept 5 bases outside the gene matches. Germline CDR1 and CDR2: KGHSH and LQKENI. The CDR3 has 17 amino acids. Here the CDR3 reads CASSPQGTGGRNTEAFF. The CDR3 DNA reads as TGTGCCAGCTCACCACAGGGGACAGGGGGTAGGAACACTGAAGCTTTCTTT.

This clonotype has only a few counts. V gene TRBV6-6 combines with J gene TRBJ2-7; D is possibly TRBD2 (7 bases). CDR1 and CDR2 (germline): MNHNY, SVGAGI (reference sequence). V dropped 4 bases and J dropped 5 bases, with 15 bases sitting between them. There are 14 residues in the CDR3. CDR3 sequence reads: CASSLSGRGDEQYF. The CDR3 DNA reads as TGTGCCAGCAGTTTAAGTGGGAGGGGGGACGAGCAGTACTTC.

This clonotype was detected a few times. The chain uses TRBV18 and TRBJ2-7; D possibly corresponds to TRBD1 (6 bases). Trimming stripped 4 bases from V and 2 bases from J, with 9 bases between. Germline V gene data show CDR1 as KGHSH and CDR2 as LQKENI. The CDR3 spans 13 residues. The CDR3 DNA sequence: TGTGCCAGCTCACTCCGGGACACCTACGAGCAGTACTTC. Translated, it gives CASSLRDTYEQYF.

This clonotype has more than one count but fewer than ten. In DNA, the CDR3 is TGTGCCAGCAGCTTGGGGGGTTTACGAGAGACCCAGTACTTC. Its protein is CASSLGGLRETQYF. The genes are TRBV5-6 and TRBJ2-5; D ambiguous. Trimming took 0 bases from V and 4 from J, leaving 10 bases between them. The CDR3 is 14 residues long. Germline lookup yields CDR1 SGHDT and CDR2 YYEEEE.

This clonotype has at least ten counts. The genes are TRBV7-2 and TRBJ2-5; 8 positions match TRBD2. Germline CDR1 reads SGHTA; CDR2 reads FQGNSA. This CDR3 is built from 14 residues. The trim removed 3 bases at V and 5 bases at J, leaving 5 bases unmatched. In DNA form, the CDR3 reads TGTGCCAGCAGCTTCGGGGGGGCCTATGAGACCCAGTACTTC. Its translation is CASSFGGAYETQYF.

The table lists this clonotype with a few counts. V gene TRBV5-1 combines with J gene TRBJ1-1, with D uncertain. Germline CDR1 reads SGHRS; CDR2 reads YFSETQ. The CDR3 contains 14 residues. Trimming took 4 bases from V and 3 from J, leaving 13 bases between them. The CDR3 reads CASSPGSKHTEAFF. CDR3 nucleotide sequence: TGCGCCAGCAGCCCCGGGTCCAAACACACTGAAGCTTTCTTT.